The 26 T cell receptor beta chains below were found in one sample sequenced in a study of T-cell reconstitution after alpha-beta-depleted transplantation in children. As it was prepared, the TCRbeta library received unique molecular identifiers. TCRdb processed the PCR reads anew with MiXCR; each CDR3 protein has one entry. The sample carries about 200,000 distinct CDR3 sequences, about 14% recorded once. The sample in question was PBMCs from the stem cell graft donor, obtained from the stem cell graft. The source of these receptors is a human donor who donated a stem cell graft to a child with acute lymphoblastic leukemia.

This clonotype was observed many times. The V and J genes are TRBV6-1 and TRBJ2-7; D perhaps matches TRBD1 (5 bases). Trimming stripped 2 bases from V and 3 bases from J, with 11 bases between. The CDR3 consists of 14 residues. Germline lookup yields CDR1 MNHNS and CDR2 SASEGT. CDR3 bases: TGTGCCAGCAGTGAAACAGGCTCCGGCTACGAGCAGTACTTC. It codes for CASSETGSGYEQYF.

The CDR3 sequence: CASSPSRDRMNTEAFF. The CDR3 bases are TGTGCCAGCAGCCCTTCTCGGGACAGGATGAACACTGAAGCTTTCTTT. The V call is TRBV5-4, the J call TRBJ1-1; 8 nucleotides align to TRBD1. CDR1 SGHNT and CDR2 YYREEE come from the germline V gene (reference sequence). After removal of 4 bases from V and 0 bases from J, the junction contained 8 bases not matched to a gene. The CDR3 covers 16 residues.

Many counts were recorded for this clonotype. The chain couples TRBV11-1 to TRBJ2-5, with 7 bases aligning to TRBD2. With 2 bases clipped from V and 5 bases from J, the junction kept 5 bases outside the gene matches. The length of the CDR3 is 14 residues. Germline V gene sequence: CDR1 SGHAT, CDR2 FQDESV (reference sequence). CDR3 nucleotide sequence: TGTGCCAGCAGCTTACTCGGGAGGCGTGAGACCCAGTACTTC. Residues: CASSLLGRRETQYF.

This clonotype was detected many times. V and J are TRBV28 and TRBJ2-7; 10 bases match TRBD1. V was pared by 5 bases and J by 2 bases, with 12 bases of the junction left unmatched. Germline V gene data show CDR1 as MDHEN and CDR2 as SYDVKM. The CDR3 sequence is 17 residues long. Here the CDR3 reads CASSPLWTGGSAYEQYF. The CDR3 bases are TGTGCCAGCAGTCCACTGTGGACAGGGGGGTCGGCCTACGAGCAGTACTTC.

This clonotype was picked up many times. The chain uses TRBV18 and TRBJ2-7; D uncertain. The CDR3 extends over 14 amino acids. Trimming pared 0 bases from V and 2 bases from J, leaving 8 bases between. The germline CDR1 and CDR2 sequences are KGHSH and LQKENI. The CDR3 nucleotides are TGTGCCAGCTCACCACCGACGACACCCTACGAGCAGTACTTC. Protein: CASSPPTTPYEQYF.

The chain couples TRBV28 to TRBJ2-6; no definite D call. V was shortened by 5 bases and J by 6 bases, with 8 bases between the two germline ends. CDR1 MDHEN and CDR2 SYDVKM come from the germline V gene. The CDR3 sequence is 13 residues long. CDR3: CASSTRMANVLTF. The CDR3 region has the DNA TGTGCCAGCAGTACTCGTATGGCCAACGTCCTGACTTTC.

This clonotype was recorded at least ten times. This sequence joins TRBV6-5 and TRBJ1-5; no firm D call. CDR1 and CDR2 from the germline V gene are MNHEY and SVGAGI. The V gene lost 6 bases and the J gene lost 4 bases, with 13 bases spanning the gap. The CDR3 totals 14 residues. In nucleotides, the CDR3 is TGTGCCAGCAGCATCCGAGGTGGGAATCAGCCCCAGCATTTT. Translation: CASSIRGGNQPQHF.

In its sample, this clonotype was seen a few times. The chain links TRBV13 to TRBJ1-3; D gene uncertain. Trimming left V 5 bases short and J 0 bases short, with 17 bases between. CDR1 PRHDT and CDR2 FYEKMQ come from the germline V gene (reference sequence). The CDR3 is 17 residues long. For the CDR3, the DNA is TGTGCCAGCAGCCGGATCCTGGGAGGGAACTCTGGAAACACCATATATTTT. Amino acids: CASSRILGGNSGNTIYF.

To note about this clonotype: This may be a read error, as it is one base from a much larger clone. This rearrangement joins TRBV5-1 to TRBJ2-1, with 7 positions matching TRBD2. The germline V gene encodes CDR1 SGHRS and CDR2 YFSETQ. J gave up 14 bases and V 4 bases, and 9 bases lay outside the gene matches. The CDR3 runs to 12 residues. The CDR3 loop reads CASSVSSGIEFF. The CDR3 coding sequence is TGCGCCAGCAGCGTATCCAGCGGGATCGAGTTCTTC.

This clonotype was detected many times. J is TRBJ2-1 and V is TRBV4-1; 9 bases are shared with TRBD2. With 5 bases clipped from V and 8 bases from J, the junction kept 7 bases outside the gene matches. Germline V gene data show CDR1 as MGHRA and CDR2 as YSYEKL. The CDR3 covers 14 residues. The CDR3 is CASSARGLAYEQFF. The CDR3 DNA follows: TGCGCCAGCAGCGCACGGGGACTAGCATATGAGCAGTTCTTC.

This clonotype was counted a few times. The V and J genes are TRBV10-3 and TRBJ2-7; tentatively, D is TRBD1 or TRBD2 (5 bases each). Per germline, CDR1 ENHRY and CDR2 SYGVKD. The CDR3 has 14 amino acids. The ends were cut back, 2 bases at V and 2 bases at J, with 10 bases in the middle. The CDR3 DNA reads as TGTGCCATCAGTGAGCCGGGACGGGCCTACGAGCAGTACTTC. This codes for CAISEPGRAYEQYF.

The chain links TRBV7-2 to TRBJ2-7; D gene unclear. The CDR3 runs to 15 residues. The V end was cut by 3 bases, the J end by 0 bases, with 12 bases between. Germline CDR1 is SGHTA and CDR2 is FQGNSA. The CDR3 DNA follows: TGTGCCAGCAGCTTCTTCCCGGCGAGCTCCTACGAGCAGTACTTC. Amino acids: CASSFFPASSYEQYF.

This clonotype was counted a few times. V and J are TRBV19 and TRBJ2-3; 9 bases fit TRBD2. Germline V lookup: CDR1 LNHDA, CDR2 SQIVND (reference sequence). After removal of 5 bases from V and 1 base from J, the junction contained 19 bases not matched to a gene. CDR3 size: 20 residues. CDR3 amino acids: CASSSPAGGLSKSGTDTQYF. The CDR3 DNA follows: TGTGCCAGTAGTTCCCCAGCGGGAGGCCTTTCGAAGTCGGGCACAGATACGCAGTATTTT.

This clonotype was seen at least ten times. The rearrangement joins TRBV5-1 to TRBJ2-2; D gene unclear. This CDR3 region has 15 residues. The germline CDR1 and CDR2 sequences are SGHRS and YFSETQ. The V and J ends lost 7 bases and 2 bases respectively, with 15 bases between them. CDR3 DNA sequence: TGCGCCAGCTCACCTGGCGGTACAAACACCGGGGAGCTGTTTTTT. This sequence encodes CASSPGGTNTGELFF.

This clonotype was detected many times. V gene TRBV6-5 combines with J gene TRBJ1-1; D unclear. Trimming took off 8 bases at V and 5 bases at J, with 12 bases between the two ends. Germline CDR1 reads MNHEY; CDR2 reads SVGAGI. The CDR3 covers 12 residues. The CDR3 region has the DNA TGTGCCAGCTACGGGGTGGTTACTGAAGCTTTCTTT. Its translation: CASYGVVTEAFF.

At least ten counts were recorded for this clonotype. This chain uses TRBV20-1 with TRBJ2-1, with D perhaps TRBD2 (5 bases). The CDR3 loop spans 13 amino acids. Germline CDR1 DFQATT, CDR2 SNEGSKA (reference sequence). Between the trimmed V and J ends, which lost 6 bases and 0 bases, there was a span of 9 bases. This CDR3 reads CSAGKRSYNEQFF. CDR3 DNA sequence: TGCAGTGCCGGGAAACGCTCCTACAATGAGCAGTTCTTC.

There are many counts of this clonotype. The J gene is TRBJ1-1, the V gene TRBV11-2; no definite D call. Germline V gives CDR1 SGHAT, CDR2 FQNNGV. With 4 bases removed from V and 4 bases from J, the gap between germline ends came to 13 bases. CDR3 size: 14 residues. In DNA form, the CDR3 reads TGTGCCAGCAGCTCGATGTTTTTGGTCACTGAAGCTTTCTTT. Translation gives CASSSMFLVTEAFF.

Ten or more counts support this clonotype. This CDR3 reads CASNGGHTSGANVLTF. The DNA of the CDR3 is TGTGCCAGCAACGGGGGACATACTTCTGGGGCCAACGTCCTGACTTTC. The V gene is TRBV6-5, the J gene TRBJ2-6; possibly TRBD1 or TRBD2 for D (6 bases each). Germline lookup yields CDR1 MNHEY and CDR2 SVGAGI. The CDR3 totals 16 residues. With 7 bases removed from V and 1 base from J, the gap between germline ends came to 14 bases.

This clonotype was found a few times. The chain uses TRBV10-2 and TRBJ2-5; D is tentatively TRBD1 or TRBD2 (5 bases each). Germline CDR1 and CDR2: WSHSY and SAAADI. The ends were cut back, 4 bases at V and 2 bases at J, with 14 bases in the middle. The CDR3 has 15 amino acids. The CDR3 is CASSGGERSQETQYF. In DNA form, the CDR3 reads TGCGCCAGCAGTGGAGGGGAAAGGTCGCAAGAGACCCAGTACTTC.

This clonotype came up many times. V is TRBV12-3 or TRBV12-4 and J is TRBJ1-3; D gene ambiguous. CDR3 length equals 12 residues. Trimming stripped 7 bases from V and 5 bases from J, with 9 bases between. CDR3 region: CASTFGRNTIYF. CDR3 sequence (DNA): TGTGCCAGCACATTTGGACGAAACACCATATATTTT.

In this sample, this clonotype turned up many times. The chain carries TRBV20-1 and TRBJ2-7; D possibly matches TRBD1 or TRBD2 (6 bases each). CDR3 length: 12 residues. Germline V CDR1 and CDR2: DFQATT, SNEGSKA (reference sequence). Trimming took off 3 bases at V and 5 bases at J, with 11 bases between the two ends. The CDR3 protein is CSASGGPNEQYF. The CDR3 nucleotides are TGCAGTGCTAGTGGGGGGCCGAACGAGCAGTACTTC.

This clonotype occurred many times. The chain couples TRBV28 to TRBJ2-3; 8 nucleotides align to TRBD2. CDR3 length: 13 amino acids. The V gene's germline CDR1 is MDHEN and CDR2 SYDVKM. Trimming removed 10 bases from V and 3 bases from J; junction bases left unmatched: 6. This CDR3 reads CATTPGGTDTQYF. The CDR3, as DNA: TGTGCCACTACACCGGGAGGGACAGATACGCAGTATTTT.

This clonotype was detected many times. The rearrangement joins TRBV27 to TRBJ2-7, with D possibly being TRBD1 (5 bases). Trimming took 10 bases from V and 4 from J, leaving 17 bases between them. In germline, CDR1 is MNHEY, CDR2 SMNVEV (reference sequence). The length of the CDR3 is 13 residues. CDR3: CATRERGYYEQYF. The CDR3 nucleotides are TGTGCCACCCGAGAAAGGGGATATTACGAGCAGTACTTC.

There are many counts of this clonotype. The rearrangement uses TRBV5-1 and TRBJ2-1, with TRBD2 matching over 8 bases. Germline trimming cut 0 bases from V and 4 bases from J; bases unmatched to any gene: 3. The CDR3 runs 15 residues. Germline V gene sequence: CDR1 SGHRS, CDR2 YFSETQ. CDR3 nucleotide sequence: TGCGCCAGCAGCTTGGAACTAGCGGAATACAATGAGCAGTTCTTC. It encodes CASSLELAEYNEQFF.

In this sample, this clonotype turned up many times. The chain recombines TRBV27 with TRBJ1-1; a possible D gene is TRBD1 (5 bases). The germline gives CDR1 MNHEY, CDR2 SMNVEV (reference sequence). The CDR3 is 14 residues long. Trimming cost V 8 bases and J 1 base, with 14 bases left between them. CDR3 in DNA: TGTGCCAGCGGGGCAGATGGTTGGAACACTGAAGCTTTCTTT. This translates into CASGADGWNTEAFF.

This clonotype was detected ten times or more. CDR3 sequence reads: CASSLLTFAYNEQFF. Here the CDR3 DNA reads TGCGCCAGCAGCCTCTTAACTTTTGCGTACAATGAGCAGTTCTTC. The V and J genes are TRBV5-1 and TRBJ2-1; unclear D gene. Germline assignment: CDR1 SGHRS and CDR2 YFSETQ. The CDR3 has 15 amino acids. With 4 bases removed from V and 4 bases from J, the gap between germline ends came to 15 bases. The full variable domain, with the rest looked up from reference TRBV5-1 and TRBJ2-1, is KAGVTQTPRYLIKTRGQQVTLSCSPISGHRSVSWYQQTPGQGLQFLFEYFSETQRNKGNFPGRFSGRQFSNSRSEMNVSTLELGDSALYLCASSLLTFAYNEQFFGPGTRLTVL.